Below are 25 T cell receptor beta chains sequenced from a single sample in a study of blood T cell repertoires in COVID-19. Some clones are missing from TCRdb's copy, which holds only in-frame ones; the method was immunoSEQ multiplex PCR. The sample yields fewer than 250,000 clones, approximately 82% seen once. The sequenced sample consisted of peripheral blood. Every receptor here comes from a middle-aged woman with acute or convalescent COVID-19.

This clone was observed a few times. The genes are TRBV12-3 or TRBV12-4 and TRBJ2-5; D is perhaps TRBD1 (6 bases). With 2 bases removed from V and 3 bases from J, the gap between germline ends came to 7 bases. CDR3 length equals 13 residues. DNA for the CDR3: TGTGCCAGCAGTTTAAACAGGGAAGAGACCCAGTACTTC. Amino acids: CASSLNREETQYF.

Written as DNA, the CDR3 is TGTGCCTGGAGTGTACTAGGGACTAGCGGGAGGAATGAGCAGTTCTTC. It is translated as CAWSVLGTSGRNEQFF. The gene calls are TRBV30 and TRBJ2-1; 15 bases match TRBD2. Trimming took 0 bases from V and 7 from J; bases not matched to a gene: 4. The germline V gene encodes CDR1 GTSNPN and CDR2 SVGIG (reference sequence). The CDR3 is 16 residues long.

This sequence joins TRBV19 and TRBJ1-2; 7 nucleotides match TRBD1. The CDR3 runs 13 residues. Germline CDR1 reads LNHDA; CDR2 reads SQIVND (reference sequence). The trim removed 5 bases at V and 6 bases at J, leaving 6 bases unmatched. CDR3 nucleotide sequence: TGTGCCAGTAGTCTGCGACAGGGTGATGGCTACACCTTC. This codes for CASSLRQGDGYTF.

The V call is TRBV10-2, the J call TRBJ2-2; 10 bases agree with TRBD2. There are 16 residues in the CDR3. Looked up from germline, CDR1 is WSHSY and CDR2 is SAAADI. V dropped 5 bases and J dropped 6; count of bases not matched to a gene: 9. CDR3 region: CASSLAGVNLAGELFF. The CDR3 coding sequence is TGCGCCAGCAGTCTAGCGGGAGTAAATTTGGCCGGGGAGCTGTTTTTT.

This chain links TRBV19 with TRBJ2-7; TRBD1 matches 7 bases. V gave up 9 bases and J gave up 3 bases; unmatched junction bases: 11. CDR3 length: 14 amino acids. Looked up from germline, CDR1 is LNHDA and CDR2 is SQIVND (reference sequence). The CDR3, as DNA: TGTGCCAGGAGAGGGAGACAGGGTGTCTACGAGCAGTACTTC. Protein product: CARRGRQGVYEQYF.

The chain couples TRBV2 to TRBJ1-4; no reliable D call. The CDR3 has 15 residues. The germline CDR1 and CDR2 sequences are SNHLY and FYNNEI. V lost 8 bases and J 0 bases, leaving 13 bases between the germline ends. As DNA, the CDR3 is TGTGCCAGCGGGAAGCAGCGGGCAACTAATGAAAAACTGTTTTTT. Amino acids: CASGKQRATNEKLFF.

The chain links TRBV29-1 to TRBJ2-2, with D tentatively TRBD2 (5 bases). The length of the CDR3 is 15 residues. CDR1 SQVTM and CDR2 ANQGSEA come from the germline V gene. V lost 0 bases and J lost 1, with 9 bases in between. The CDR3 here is CSVEDSGLNTGELFF. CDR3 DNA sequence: TGCAGCGTTGAAGACTCTGGACTGAACACCGGGGAGCTGTTTTTT.

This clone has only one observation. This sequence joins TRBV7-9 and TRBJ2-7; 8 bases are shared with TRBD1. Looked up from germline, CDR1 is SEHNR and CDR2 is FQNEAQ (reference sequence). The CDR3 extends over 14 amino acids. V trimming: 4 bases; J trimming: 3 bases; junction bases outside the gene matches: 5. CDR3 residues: CASSSTGDHYEQYF. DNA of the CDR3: TGTGCCAGCAGCTCGACAGGGGATCACTACGAGCAGTACTTC.

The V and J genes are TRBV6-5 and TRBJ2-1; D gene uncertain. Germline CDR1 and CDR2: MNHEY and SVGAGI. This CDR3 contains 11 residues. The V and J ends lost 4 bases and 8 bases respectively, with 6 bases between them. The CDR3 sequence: CASSSFHEQFF. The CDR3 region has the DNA TGTGCCAGCAGTTCCTTCCATGAGCAGTTCTTC.

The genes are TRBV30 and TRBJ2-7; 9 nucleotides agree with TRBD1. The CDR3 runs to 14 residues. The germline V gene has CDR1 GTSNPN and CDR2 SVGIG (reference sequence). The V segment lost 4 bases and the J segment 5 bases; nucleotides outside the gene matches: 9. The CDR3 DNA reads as TGTGCCTGGACTGCTGGGACAGGGAGAGACGAGCAGTACTTC. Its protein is CAWTAGTGRDEQYF.

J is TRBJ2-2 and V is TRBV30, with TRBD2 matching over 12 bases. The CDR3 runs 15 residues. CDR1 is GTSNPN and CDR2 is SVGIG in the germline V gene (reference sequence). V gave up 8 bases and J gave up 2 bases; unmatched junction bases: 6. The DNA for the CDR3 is TGTGCCAGAAGGACTAGCGGGACCAACACCGGGGAGCTGTTTTTT. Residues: CARRTSGTNTGELFF.

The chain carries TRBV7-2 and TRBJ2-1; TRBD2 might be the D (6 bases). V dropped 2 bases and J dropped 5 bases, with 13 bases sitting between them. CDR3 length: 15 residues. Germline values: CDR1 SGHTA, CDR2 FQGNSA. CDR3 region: CASSLMGGEDNEQFF. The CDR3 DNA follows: TGTGCCAGCAGCTTAATGGGCGGGGAAGACAATGAGCAGTTCTTC.

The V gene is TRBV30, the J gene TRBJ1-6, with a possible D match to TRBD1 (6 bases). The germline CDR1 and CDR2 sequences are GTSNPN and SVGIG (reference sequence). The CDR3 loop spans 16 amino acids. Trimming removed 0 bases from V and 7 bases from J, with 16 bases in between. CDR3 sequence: CAWSVNVWTANSPLHF. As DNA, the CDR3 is TGTGCCTGGAGTGTAAATGTATGGACAGCGAATTCACCCCTCCACTTT.

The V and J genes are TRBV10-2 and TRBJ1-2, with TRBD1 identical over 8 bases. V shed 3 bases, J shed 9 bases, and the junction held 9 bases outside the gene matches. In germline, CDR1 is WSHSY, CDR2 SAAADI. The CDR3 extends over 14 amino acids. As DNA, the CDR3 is TGCGCCAGCAGTGATGAATTCAGGGGGCTAAGCTACACCTTC. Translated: CASSDEFRGLSYTF.

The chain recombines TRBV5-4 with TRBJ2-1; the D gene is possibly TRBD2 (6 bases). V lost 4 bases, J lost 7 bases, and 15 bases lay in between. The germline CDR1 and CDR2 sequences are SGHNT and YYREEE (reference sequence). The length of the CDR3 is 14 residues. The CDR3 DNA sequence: TGTGCCAGCAGCCCCGTTGCGGGGAAAAATGAGCAGTTCTTC. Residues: CASSPVAGKNEQFF.

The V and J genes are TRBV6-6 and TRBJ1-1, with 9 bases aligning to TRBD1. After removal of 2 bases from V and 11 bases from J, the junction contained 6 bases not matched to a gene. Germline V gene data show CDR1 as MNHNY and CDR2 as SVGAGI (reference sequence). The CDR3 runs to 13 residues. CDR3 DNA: TGTGCCAGCAGTTACCGGGACAGGGTATGGGCTTTCTTT. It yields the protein CASSYRDRVWAFF.

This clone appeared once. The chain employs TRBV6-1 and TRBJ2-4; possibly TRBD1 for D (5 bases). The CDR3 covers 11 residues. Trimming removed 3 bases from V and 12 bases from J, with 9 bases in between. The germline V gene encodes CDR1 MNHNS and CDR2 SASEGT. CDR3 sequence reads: CASSDRVAQYF. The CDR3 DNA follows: TGTGCCAGCAGTGACAGGGTAGCTCAGTACTTC.

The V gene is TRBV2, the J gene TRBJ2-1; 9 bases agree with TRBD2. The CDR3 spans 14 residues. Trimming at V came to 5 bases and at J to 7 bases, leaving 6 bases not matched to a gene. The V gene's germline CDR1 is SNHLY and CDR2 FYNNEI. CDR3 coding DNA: TGTGCCAGCAGTACTACTAGCGGGCGTAATGAGCAGTTCTTC. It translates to CASSTTSGRNEQFF.

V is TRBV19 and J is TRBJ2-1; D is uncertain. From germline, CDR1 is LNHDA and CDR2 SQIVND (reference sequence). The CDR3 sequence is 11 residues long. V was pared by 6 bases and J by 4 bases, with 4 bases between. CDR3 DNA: TGTGCCAGTAGGAGGTACAATGAGCAGTTCTTC. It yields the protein CASRRYNEQFF.

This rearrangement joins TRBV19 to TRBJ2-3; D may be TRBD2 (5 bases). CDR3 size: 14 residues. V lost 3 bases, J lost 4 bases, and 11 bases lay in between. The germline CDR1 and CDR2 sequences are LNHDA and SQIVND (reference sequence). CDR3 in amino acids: CASSMGRDPDTQYF. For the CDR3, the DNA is TGTGCCAGTAGTATGGGCCGGGATCCAGATACGCAGTATTTT.

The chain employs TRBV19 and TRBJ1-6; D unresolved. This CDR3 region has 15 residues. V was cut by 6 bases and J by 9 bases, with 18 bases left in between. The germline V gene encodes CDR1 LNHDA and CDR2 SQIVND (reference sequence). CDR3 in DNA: TGTGCCAGTAGCCCCGGGCGGTTAGCGGGTTCACCCCTCCACTTT. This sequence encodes CASSPGRLAGSPLHF.

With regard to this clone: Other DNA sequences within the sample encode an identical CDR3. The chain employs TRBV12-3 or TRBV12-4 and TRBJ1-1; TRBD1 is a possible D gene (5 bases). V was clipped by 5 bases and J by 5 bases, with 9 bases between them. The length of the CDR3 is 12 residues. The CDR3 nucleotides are TGTGCCAGCAGTCAGGGAAGTACTGAAGCTTTCTTT. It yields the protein CASSQGSTEAFF.

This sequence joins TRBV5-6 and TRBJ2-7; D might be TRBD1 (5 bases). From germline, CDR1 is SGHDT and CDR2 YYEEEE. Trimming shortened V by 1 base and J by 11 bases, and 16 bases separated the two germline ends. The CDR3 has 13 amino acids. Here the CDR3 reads CASSLWGSRVEYF. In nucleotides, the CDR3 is TGTGCCAGCAGCTTGTGGGGCAGTCGAGTCGAGTACTTC.

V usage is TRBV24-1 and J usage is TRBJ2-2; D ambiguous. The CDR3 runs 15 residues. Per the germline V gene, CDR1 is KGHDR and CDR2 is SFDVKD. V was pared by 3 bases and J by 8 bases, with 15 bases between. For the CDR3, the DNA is TGTGCCACCAGTGATGCGACCAGGCCAGGAGGGGAGCTGTTTTTT. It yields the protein CATSDATRPGGELFF.

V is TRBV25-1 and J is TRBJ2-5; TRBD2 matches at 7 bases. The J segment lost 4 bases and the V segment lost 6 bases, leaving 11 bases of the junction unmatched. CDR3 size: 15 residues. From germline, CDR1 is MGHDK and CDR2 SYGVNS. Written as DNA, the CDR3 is TGTGCCAGCAGAAAAACTGATGGGGAGGGAGAGACCCAGTACTTC. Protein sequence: CASRKTDGEGETQYF. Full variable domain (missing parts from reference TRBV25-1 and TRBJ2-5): EADIYQTPRYLVIGTGKKITLECSQTMGHDKMYWYQQDPGMELHLIHYSYGVNSTEKGDLSSESTVSRIRTEHFPLTLESARPSHTSQYLCASRKTDGEGETQYFGPGTRLLVL.